A single sample is the source of the 22 T cell receptor beta chains below, sequenced in a study of blood T cell repertoires in COVID-19 (dated by TCRdb to 2019 to 2021). Library preparation used the immunoSEQ multiplex PCR assay. TCRdb obtained this table from immuneACCESS and retained in-frame rearrangements with V and J assigned. These tables miss some clones; where compared with another copy, unresolved V genes account for less than half of the shortfall, and the remainder is unexplained. The sample table contains approximately 150,000 clones; only one count was recorded for over 75% of them. The ten most abundant clones make up less than 2% of the sample. Sequencing was performed on peripheral blood. The receptors derive from a man aged 70 or older with acute or convalescent COVID-19.

The rearrangement uses TRBV7-9 and TRBJ2-1; D ambiguous. This CDR3 spans 14 amino acids. The germline CDR1 and CDR2 sequences are SEHNR and FQNEAQ (reference sequence). V lost 0 bases and J 5 bases, leaving 8 bases between the germline ends. CDR3 amino acids: CASSLAIQNNEQFF. The CDR3 nucleotides are TGTGCCAGCAGCTTAGCGATTCAGAACAATGAGCAGTTCTTC.

V usage is TRBV10-3 and J usage is TRBJ2-2, with TRBD1 as a possible D gene (6 bases). Looked up from germline, CDR1 is ENHRY and CDR2 is SYGVKD. This CDR3 comprises 18 residues. With 6 bases removed from V and 7 bases from J, the gap between germline ends came to 27 bases. The DNA of the CDR3 is TGTGCCATCAGAAGACTCGGACAGTCAAGCCCGACGGGCGGGGAGCTGTTTTTT. It codes for CAIRRLGQSSPTGGELFF.

The count of this clone is one. The chain is built from TRBV27 and TRBJ1-2, with TRBD1 matching 9 bases. The CDR3 sequence is 14 residues long. The V segment lost 6 bases and the J segment 4 bases; nucleotides outside the gene matches: 6. Germline-derived CDR1 and CDR2 are MNHEY and SMNVEV (reference sequence). The chain's CDR3 is CASRGQGTSYGYTF. CDR3 sequence (DNA): TGTGCCAGCAGGGGACAGGGAACGAGCTATGGCTACACCTTC.

The V call is TRBV2, the J call TRBJ1-6; TRBD1 is a possible D gene (6 bases). Per the germline V gene, CDR1 is SNHLY and CDR2 is FYNNEI. This CDR3 spans 20 amino acids. V was shortened by 6 bases and J by 7 bases, with 31 bases between the two germline ends. The CDR3 here is CASSPTVETGYLVSNSPLHF. The CDR3 DNA follows: TGTGCCAGCAGCCCCACCGTTGAGACAGGATACTTGGTATCGAATTCACCCCTCCACTTT.

This rearrangement joins TRBV7-9 to TRBJ1-1; 8 bases map to TRBD1. Germline V gene lookup returns CDR1 SEHNR and CDR2 FQNEAQ (reference sequence). The CDR3 has 15 residues. V dropped 1 base and J dropped 6; count of bases not matched to a gene: 7. The CDR3 DNA reads as TGTGCCAGCAGCTTAGACTGGACAGGGAGACCTGAAGCTTTCTTT. Protein product: CASSLDWTGRPEAFF.

The CDR3 DNA follows: TGTGCCAGTAGTCCCCGACTAGCGAGAGGCGCAGATACGCAGTATTTT. This gives the protein CASSPRLARGADTQYF. The V gene is TRBV19, the J gene TRBJ2-3, with 8 bases lining up with TRBD2. The trim removed 5 bases at V and 4 bases at J, leaving 11 bases unmatched. The CDR3 totals 16 residues. Germline CDR1 and CDR2: LNHDA and SQIVND (reference sequence).

The gene calls are TRBV28 and TRBJ1-5, with a tentative D call TRBD1 (6 bases). The V and J ends lost 5 bases and 4 bases respectively, with 18 bases between them. This CDR3 contains 16 residues. Germline CDR1 MDHEN, CDR2 SYDVKM. CDR3 nucleotide sequence: TGTGCCAGCAGTCCTGGGGGCCGAAGGGCTAATCAGCCCCAGCATTTT. It specifies CASSPGGRRANQPQHF.

This chain links TRBV28 with TRBJ1-2; tentatively, D is TRBD1 (6 bases). Germline CDR1 MDHEN, CDR2 SYDVKM. The germline V and J ends were trimmed by 8 bases and 2 bases, with 15 bases remaining between them. The CDR3 runs 14 residues. The CDR3, as DNA: TGTGCCAGCCGAGAAGCCGGACAGAACTATGGCTACACCTTC. Its protein is CASREAGQNYGYTF.

The V gene is TRBV20-1, the J gene TRBJ1-2; D gene ambiguous. Trimming took off 4 bases at V and 7 bases at J, with 10 bases between the two ends. Per the germline V gene, CDR1 is DFQATT and CDR2 is SNEGSKA (reference sequence). There are 11 residues in the CDR3. CDR3 in DNA: TGCAGTGCTACGAGGGCGGGTGGCTACACCTTC. This sequence encodes CSATRAGGYTF.

This chain links TRBV11-2 with TRBJ2-1, with a weak D call TRBD2 (7 bases). V was pared by 3 bases and J by 4 bases, with 13 bases between. The CDR3 extends over 15 amino acids. Germline CDR1 and CDR2: SGHAT and FQNNGV. DNA for the CDR3: TGTGCCAGCAGCTTGGGGGGGGCCTCTTACAATGAGCAGTTCTTC. Its translation: CASSLGGASYNEQFF. The variable domain in full, with the rest retrieved from reference TRBV11-2 and TRBJ2-1, is EAGVAQSPRYKIIEKRQSVAFWCNPISGHATLYWYQQILGQGPKLLIQFQNNGVVDDSQLPKDRFSAERLKGVDSTLKIQPAKLEDSAVYLCASSLGGASYNEQFFGPGTRLTVL.

This clone was detected only a few times. This chain connects TRBV5-6 to TRBJ1-6, with 7 bases aligning to TRBD1. CDR1 and CDR2 (germline): SGHDT, YYEEEE. There are 15 residues in the CDR3. Trimming cost V 4 bases and J 9 bases; bases outside gene matches: 10. The CDR3: CASSTKDRALSPLHF. CDR3 sequence (DNA): TGTGCCAGCAGCACCAAAGACAGGGCGCTTTCACCCCTCCACTTT.

The rearrangement uses TRBV20-1 and TRBJ1-1; D possibly corresponds to TRBD1 (5 bases). Deletions cut 3 bases from V and 2 bases from J, with 13 bases between. This CDR3 contains 14 residues. Germline V gene data show CDR1 as DFQATT and CDR2 as SNEGSKA (reference sequence). The CDR3 loop is CSASDPRDNTEAFF. Here the CDR3 DNA reads TGCAGTGCTAGTGACCCCAGGGATAACACTGAAGCTTTCTTT.

V is TRBV20-1 and J is TRBJ2-1, with D unclear. CDR3 length: 11 amino acids. Trimming shortened V by 6 bases and J by 10 bases, and 13 bases separated the two germline ends. Germline CDR1 DFQATT, CDR2 SNEGSKA (reference sequence). The CDR3 region has the DNA TGCAGTGCAGTCAAGGTCGGGGAGCAGTTCTTC. As protein: CSAVKVGEQFF.

A few counts support this clone. The J gene is TRBJ1-1, the V gene TRBV5-1; TRBD1 is a possible D gene (5 bases). The CDR3 is 15 amino acids. CDR1 and CDR2 from the germline V gene are SGHRS and YFSETQ. V lost 0 bases and J 3 bases, leaving 12 bases between the germline ends. CDR3 sequence reads: CASSLGGGLDTEAFF. In nucleotides, the CDR3 is TGCGCCAGCAGCTTGGGGGGCGGTTTAGACACTGAAGCTTTCTTT. Using reference TRBV5-1 and TRBJ1-1 for the parts outside the CDR3, the full variable domain is KAGVTQTPRYLIKTRGQQVTLSCSPISGHRSVSWYQQTPGQGLQFLFEYFSETQRNKGNFPGRFSGRQFSNSRSEMNVSTLELGDSALYLCASSLGGGLDTEAFFGQGTRLTVV.

The rearrangement joins TRBV5-6 to TRBJ2-3; 8 nucleotides line up with TRBD1. This CDR3 region has 15 residues. V gave up 3 bases and J gave up 3 bases; unmatched junction bases: 6. Germline CDR1 reads SGHDT; CDR2 reads YYEEEE. The CDR3 is CASSWQGASTDTQYF. In nucleotides, the CDR3 is TGTGCCAGCAGCTGGCAGGGGGCTAGTACAGATACGCAGTATTTT.

The chain uses TRBV5-4 and TRBJ2-3; TRBD2 aligns across 10 bases. Germline V gene sequence: CDR1 SGHNT, CDR2 YYREEE (reference sequence). Germline trimming cut 4 bases from V and 1 base from J; bases unmatched to any gene: 9. The CDR3 covers 17 residues. In nucleotides, the CDR3 is TGTGCCAGCAGCCCAACCTCCCTAGCGGGGGGCACAGATACGCAGTATTTT. It codes for CASSPTSLAGGTDTQYF.

The chain is built from TRBV5-1 and TRBJ2-2, with 7 bases matching TRBD2. The CDR3 sequence is 17 residues long. With 2 bases clipped from V and 0 bases from J, the junction kept 7 bases outside the gene matches. Germline loops: CDR1 SGHRS, CDR2 YFSETQ. CDR3 sequence (DNA): TGCGCCAGCAGCTTAAGTGGGAGGGCAACGAACACCGGGGAGCTGTTTTTT. Translation gives CASSLSGRATNTGELFF.

The chain joins TRBV7-9 to TRBJ1-1; no clear D. CDR1 SEHNR and CDR2 FQNEAQ come from the germline V gene (reference sequence). The CDR3 has 13 residues. Trimming left V 0 bases short and J 3 bases short, with 5 bases between. The CDR3 DNA follows: TGTGCCAGCAGCTTAGCGGAGGACACTGAAGCTTTCTTT. It codes for CASSLAEDTEAFF.

The chain uses TRBV5-4 and TRBJ1-6; possibly TRBD1 for D (6 bases). The ends were cut back, 3 bases at V and 2 bases at J, with 15 bases in the middle. This CDR3 has 17 residues. Germline CDR1 and CDR2: SGHNT and YYREEE (reference sequence). The CDR3 here is CASSSDRQEPYNSPLHF. The CDR3 DNA reads as TGTGCCAGCAGCTCCGATCGACAGGAGCCCTATAATTCACCCCTCCACTTT.

The chain carries TRBV21-1 and TRBJ1-5; the D call TRBD1 from the table was never checked on the DNA. TRBV21-1 is tagged as a pseudogene. The CDR3 length is 15 residues. The CDR3 bases are TGTGCCAGCAGCACGGGACAGGAGAGCAATCAGCCCCAGCATTTT. Amino acids: CASSTGQESNQPQHF.

CDR3 bases: TGCGCCAGCAGCTTGGACGGTTTAGAAAGAGGAACCGGGGAGCTGTTTTTT. This sequence encodes CASSLDGLERGTGELFF. The genes are TRBV5-1 and TRBJ2-2; D not resolved. CDR1 is SGHRS, CDR2 YFSETQ, per germline. V was cut by 0 bases and J by 5 bases, with 17 bases left in between. The CDR3 contains 17 residues.

The CDR3 DNA follows: TGTGCCAGCAGTCCCCCCGGGGGGAGGAACTACGAGCAGTACTTC. This translates into CASSPPGGRNYEQYF. The chain recombines TRBV28 with TRBJ2-7; 7 bases map to TRBD2. Germline CDR1 and CDR2: MDHEN and SYDVKM. The V and J ends lost 5 bases and 3 bases, in that order; junction bases with no gene match: 10. This CDR3 has 15 residues.